These T cell receptor beta chains were read from a single sample in a study of regulatory and conventional T cells in RAG deficiency. Profiled with immunoSEQ multiplex PCR; TCRdb holds only in-frame clones, not every one. The sample lists about 46,000 clones, approximately 90% occurring once. The same sample was also used in a study of regulatory T cells.

The sequencing input was CD4+ effector T cells sorted from blood. The receptor set was obtained from a human donor in good health. Each CDR3 is given with its conserved first and last residue. D genes are given only for firm matches. Rows give clone size only sometimes, using once, few, many, or a class for an expanded clone.

d_call	clone_size	cdr3_length	v_call	j_call	cdr3_aa	cdr3_nt
.	.	12	TRBV28	TRBJ2-7	CASSPNLYEQYF	TGTGCCAGCAGTCCGAACCTATACGAGCAGTACTTC
.	.	12	TRBV2	TRBJ2-7	CASKGQGYEQYF	TGTGCCAGCAAAGGTCAGGGCTACGAGCAGTACTTC
.	.	14	TRBV5-8	TRBJ1-1	CASSLGGRNTEAFF	TGTGCCAGCAGCTTGGGAGGTCGAAACACTGAAGCTTTCTTT
TRBD1	.	15	TRBV5-5	TRBJ1-1	CASSDHGQGRTEAFF	TGTGCCAGCAGCGACCACGGACAGGGGCGGACTGAAGCTTTCTTT
.	.	15	TRBV5-4	TRBJ1-1	CASSPRTVMNTEAFF	TGTGCCAGCAGCCCGCGGACAGTTATGAACACTGAAGCTTTCTTT
.	.	14	TRBV19	TRBJ1-4	CASSMDSYNEKLFF	TGTGCCAGTAGTATGGACAGCTATAATGAAAAACTGTTTTTT
.	once	13	TRBV18	TRBJ2-1	CASSPRQGHEQFF	TGTGCCAGCTCACCCAGGCAGGGCCATGAGCAGTTCTTC
TRBD2	once	18	TRBV9	TRBJ2-1	CASSVVDSRAGGGNEQFF	TGTGCCAGCAGCGTAGTCGATTCAAGAGCGGGAGGTGGTAATGAGCAGTTCTTC
.	.	11	TRBV20-1	TRBJ1-2	CSAQVRGGYTF	TGCAGTGCCCAAGTCCGGGGCGGCTACACCTTC
.	.	15	TRBV19	TRBJ1-1	CASSLLPFSSTEAFF	TGTGCCAGTAGTCTCTTACCCTTTTCTTCTACTGAAGCTTTCTTT
.	.	14	TRBV7-7	TRBJ1-2	CASSLAGSAYGYTF	TGTGCCAGCAGCTTAGCCGGCAGCGCCTATGGCTACACCTTC
TRBD1	.	15	TRBV5-5	TRBJ2-3	CASSPTTGGRDTQYF	TGTGCCAGCAGCCCTACGACAGGGGGGAGGGATACGCAGTATTTT
.	.	13	TRBV6-5	TRBJ1-2	CASSEQGPYGYTF	TGTGCCAGCAGCGAACAGGGCCCCTATGGCTACACCTTC
.	.	14	TRBV5-8	TRBJ1-1	CASTLGRANTEAFF	TGTGCCAGCACCCTGGGACGGGCGAACACTGAAGCTTTCTTT
TRBD1	.	15	TRBV14	TRBJ2-1	CASSLGQGRNNEQFF	TGTGCCAGCAGCCTAGGACAGGGTAGGAACAATGAGCAGTTCTTC
.	.	15	TRBV6-5	TRBJ1-2	CASSVTDATEYGYTF	TGTGCCAGCAGTGTCACGGACGCCACAGAATATGGCTACACCTTC
.	.	13	TRBV27	TRBJ1-2	CASSFRQSYGYTF	TGTGCCAGCAGTTTTCGTCAGAGCTATGGCTACACCTTC
TRBD1	.	15	TRBV5-1	TRBJ2-3	CASSKVGQAADTQYF	TGCGCCAGCAGCAAAGTGGGACAGGCCGCAGATACGCAGTATTTT
.	.	13	TRBV7-8	TRBJ2-7	CASRAGLSYEQYF	TGTGCCAGCAGGGCCGGCCTCTCCTACGAGCAGTACTTC
.	.	14	TRBV7-9	TRBJ2-5	CASSLSISQETQYF	TGTGCCAGCAGCTTATCAATCAGTCAAGAGACCCAGTACTTC
.	few	17	TRBV11-2	TRBJ2-7	CASSATRSTVPSYEQYF	TGTGCCAGCAGCGCAACAAGGTCGACGGTACCCTCCTACGAGCAGTACTTC
.	.	14	TRBV6-5	TRBJ2-7	CASSYSRTASEQYF	TGTGCCAGCAGTTACTCTAGGACGGCTAGCGAGCAGTACTTC
TRBD1	.	14	TRBV6-5	TRBJ2-7	CASSQMGQGYEQYF	TGTGCCAGCAGTCAAATGGGACAGGGTTACGAGCAGTACTTC